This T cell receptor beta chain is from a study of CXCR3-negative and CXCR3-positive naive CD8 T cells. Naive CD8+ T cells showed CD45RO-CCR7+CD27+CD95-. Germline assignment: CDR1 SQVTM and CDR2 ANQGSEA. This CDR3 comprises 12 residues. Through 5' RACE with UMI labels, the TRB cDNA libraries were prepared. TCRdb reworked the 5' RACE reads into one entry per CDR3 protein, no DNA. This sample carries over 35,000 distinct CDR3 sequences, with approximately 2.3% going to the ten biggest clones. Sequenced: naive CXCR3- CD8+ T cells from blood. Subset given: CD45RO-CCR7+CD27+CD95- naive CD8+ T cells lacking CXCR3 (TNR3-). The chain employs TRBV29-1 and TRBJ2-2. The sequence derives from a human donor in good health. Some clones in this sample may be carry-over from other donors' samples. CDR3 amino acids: CSVEWVTGELFF.